The 29 T cell receptor beta chains below all came from one sample that was sequenced in a study of blood T cell repertoires in COVID-19. Only in-frame clones appear in the TCRdb table, and some are missing; sequencing was by immunoSEQ multiplex PCR. The sample has roughly 43,000 clones; roughly 88% are singletons. The specimen sequenced was peripheral blood. The source of these receptors is a human donor in a cohort sampled during active COVID-19.

The CDR3 here is CAAQGGADNSPLHF. The DNA of the CDR3 is TGTGCCGCTCAAGGGGGCGCGGATAATTCACCCCTCCACTTT. The chain has TRBV10-3 and TRBJ1-6, with 7 bases aligning to TRBD1. Trimming took 11 bases from V and 5 from J; bases not matched to a gene: 9. This CDR3 has 14 amino acids. Germline V gene lookup returns CDR1 ENHRY and CDR2 SYGVKD.

The chain combines TRBV5-1 with TRBJ1-4; D is possibly TRBD1 (6 bases). CDR1 and CDR2 from the germline V gene are SGHRS and YFSETQ. V lost 5 bases and J lost 0, with 17 bases in between. The CDR3 is 17 amino acids. The CDR3, as DNA: TGCGCCAGCAGGGGGACGGGGGGCCAGCCAACTAATGAAAAACTGTTTTTT. It yields the protein CASRGTGGQPTNEKLFF. Complete variable domain (other parts from reference TRBV5-1 and TRBJ1-4): KAGVTQTPRYLIKTRGQQVTLSCSPISGHRSVSWYQQTPGQGLQFLFEYFSETQRNKGNFPGRFSGRQFSNSRSEMNVSTLELGDSALYLCASRGTGGQPTNEKLFFGSGTQLSVL.

This chain uses TRBV30 with TRBJ2-5; TRBD1 might be the D (5 bases). The V and J ends lost 4 bases and 5 bases respectively, with 17 bases between them. The CDR3 extends over 14 amino acids. The germline gives CDR1 GTSNPN, CDR2 SVGIG (reference sequence). CDR3 sequence (DNA): TGTGCCTGGATGACAGCCCTTAGGGCCGAGACCCAGTACTTC. This encodes CAWMTALRAETQYF.

This clone was recorded a few times. The chain uses TRBV5-1 and TRBJ1-5; TRBD1 might be the D (6 bases). Germline V gene data show CDR1 as SGHRS and CDR2 as YFSETQ. This CDR3 contains 14 residues. Trimming took 5 bases from V and 1 from J, leaving 10 bases between them. The CDR3 is CASRAGQSNQPQHF. CDR3 in DNA: TGCGCCAGCAGAGCAGGACAGAGCAATCAGCCCCAGCATTTT. Full variable domain (rest looked up from reference TRBV5-1 and TRBJ1-5): KAGVTQTPRYLIKTRGQQVTLSCSPISGHRSVSWYQQTPGQGLQFLFEYFSETQRNKGNFPGRFSGRQFSNSRSEMNVSTLELGDSALYLCASRAGQSNQPQHFGDGTRLSIL.

The CDR3 nucleotides are TGTGCCAGTCGACAGGGGGCGCAGGGAAACTATGGCTACACCTTC. Its translation: CASRQGAQGNYGYTF. The rearrangement uses TRBV6-5 and TRBJ1-2, with 10 bases lining up with TRBD1. Per germline, CDR1 MNHEY and CDR2 SVGAGI. This CDR3 contains 15 residues. The trim removed 9 bases at V and 2 bases at J, leaving 9 bases unmatched.

This chain connects TRBV11-2 to TRBJ2-7; no definite D call. The CDR3 is 14 amino acids. Trimming removed 5 bases at V and 0 bases at J, with 11 bases between. CDR1 and CDR2 (germline): SGHAT, FQNNGV. The CDR3 region has the DNA TGTGCCAGCAGCCAGTCCGCAGGCTCCTACGAGCAGTACTTC. Residues: CASSQSAGSYEQYF.

The CDR3 loop is CASSLVQGGSNEQFF. CDR3 DNA: TGTGCCAGCAGCTTAGTACAGGGGGGGTCCAATGAGCAGTTCTTC. The chain couples TRBV11-1 to TRBJ2-1; D may be TRBD1 (8 bases). Germline V gene lookup returns CDR1 SGHAT and CDR2 FQDESV (reference sequence). V lost 1 base and J lost 6, with 13 bases in between. The CDR3 extends over 15 amino acids.

This clone counts as medium-sized. V usage is TRBV7-9 and J usage is TRBJ2-7, with TRBD1 matching over 9 bases. Germline V gene lookup returns CDR1 SEHNR and CDR2 FQNEAQ (reference sequence). The CDR3 spans 15 residues. The junction had 8 bases not matched to a gene; V was cut back by 2 bases and J by 6 bases. The CDR3 nucleotides are TGTGCCAGCAGCTTAACAGGACAGGGGTTAGCCGAGCAGTACTTC. Translated, it gives CASSLTGQGLAEQYF.

This clone counts as large (0.1 to 1%). This chain joins TRBV2 and TRBJ2-7; 10 bases map to TRBD2. CDR3 length: 14 residues. J was trimmed by 5 bases and V by 6 bases; bases with no gene match: 7. The V gene's germline CDR1 is SNHLY and CDR2 FYNNEI. CDR3 in amino acids: CASRSGTSDHEQYF. The CDR3 bases are TGTGCCAGCAGATCCGGGACTAGCGACCACGAGCAGTACTTC.

This chain uses TRBV28 with TRBJ2-7; D remains unclear. Germline V CDR1 and CDR2: MDHEN, SYDVKM. Trimming removed 5 bases at V and 3 bases at J, with 5 bases between. CDR3 length: 11 amino acids. Written as DNA, the CDR3 is TGTGCCAGCAGTCCCGGCTACGAGCAGTACTTC. It encodes CASSPGYEQYF.

The genes are TRBV2 and TRBJ2-4; the D gene is possibly TRBD2 (5 bases). The CDR3 is made up of 11 amino acids. V was pared by 10 bases and J by 3 bases, with 7 bases between. Germline V gene lookup returns CDR1 SNHLY and CDR2 FYNNEI. CDR3 protein: CATRDKNIQYF. In nucleotides, the CDR3 is TGTGCCACCCGGGACAAAAACATTCAGTACTTC. Looking up the rest from reference TRBV2 and TRBJ2-4 gives the full variable domain: EPEVTQTPSHQVTQMGQEVILRCVPISNHLYFYWYRQILGQKVEFLVSFYNNEISEKSEIFDDQFSVERPDGSNFTLKIRSTKLEDSAMYFCATRDKNIQYFGAGTRLSVL.

The chain is built from TRBV5-4 and TRBJ2-2; the D gene is possibly TRBD2 (5 bases). Between the trimmed V and J ends, which lost 0 bases and 8 bases, there was a span of 14 bases. This CDR3 contains 15 residues. CDR1 and CDR2 from the germline V gene are SGHNT and YYREEE (reference sequence). The CDR3, as DNA: TGTGCCAGCAGCTTGGTCCCGGGCGGGTCTGGGGAGCTGTTTTTT. This translates into CASSLVPGGSGELFF. Complete variable domain (other parts from reference TRBV5-4 and TRBJ2-2): ETGVTQSPTHLIKTRGQQVTLRCSSQSGHNTVSWYQQALGQGPQFIFQYYREEENGRGNFPPRFSGLQFPNYSSELNVNALELDDSALYLCASSLVPGGSGELFFGEGSRLTVL.

This chain links TRBV14 with TRBJ2-2, with a weak D call TRBD2 (6 bases). This CDR3 contains 15 residues. Trimming removed 0 bases at V and 4 bases at J, with 9 bases between. CDR1 SGHDN and CDR2 FVKESK come from the germline V gene. This CDR3 is CASSQEGLSTGELFF. DNA for the CDR3: TGTGCCAGCAGCCAAGAGGGACTCTCCACCGGGGAGCTGTTTTTT.

This chain joins TRBV3-1 (or the pseudogene TRBV3-2) and TRBJ2-7, with TRBD2 identical over 7 bases. The CDR3 has 14 residues. Unmatched junction bases numbered 7, after V lost 4 bases and J lost 4 bases. The germline gives CDR1 LGHDT, CDR2 YNNKEL (reference sequence). CDR3 bases: TGTGCCAGCAGCCCAGCGGGGTTGTGGTACGAGCAGTACTTC. It yields the protein CASSPAGLWYEQYF.

The chain recombines TRBV2 with TRBJ2-1, with TRBD1 matching 10 bases. Losses at the gene ends were 4 bases for V and 9 bases for J; bases not matched to a gene: 15. Germline CDR1 SNHLY, CDR2 FYNNEI. The CDR3 consists of 17 residues. CDR3 amino acids: CASSARLIGTGVGEQFF. The DNA of the CDR3 is TGTGCCAGCAGTGCCCGCTTGATCGGGACAGGGGTTGGTGAGCAGTTCTTC.

This clone was counted only a few times. This chain joins TRBV21-1 and TRBJ2-7; the table assigns TRBD1, which was not confirmed against the DNA. TRBV21-1 is an annotated pseudogene. CDR3 size: 16 residues. The DNA for the CDR3 is TGTGCCAGCAGCAAAGCTGGCGTTGACAGCTCCTACGAGCAGTACTTC. Encoded protein: CASSKAGVDSSYEQYF.

The chain links TRBV10-2 to TRBJ1-6, with D unclear. Germline CDR1 reads WSHSY; CDR2 reads SAAADI. This CDR3 spans 14 amino acids. V lost 0 bases and J lost 11, with 11 bases in between. CDR3 protein: CASSESSDWTPLHF. Written as DNA, the CDR3 is TGCGCCAGCAGTGAGTCATCGGACTGGACACCCCTCCACTTT.

The rearrangement links TRBV15 to TRBJ2-2; D is uncertain. Trimming stripped 3 bases from V and 7 bases from J, with 9 bases between. There are 13 residues in the CDR3. Germline lookup yields CDR1 LNHNV and CDR2 YYDKDF (reference sequence). The CDR3 sequence is CATSRGYGGELFF. CDR3 DNA: TGTGCCACCAGCAGGGGCTACGGCGGGGAGCTGTTTTTT.

The chain is built from TRBV7-2 and TRBJ2-4; 11 bases fit TRBD2. The CDR3 is 16 residues long. Germline lookup yields CDR1 SGHTA and CDR2 FQGNSA. Trimming cost V 5 bases and J 4 bases; bases outside gene matches: 7. Here the CDR3 reads CASSLLAGGLKNIQYF. CDR3 sequence (DNA): TGTGCCAGCAGCCTCTTAGCGGGGGGGCTGAAAAACATTCAGTACTTC.

The count of this clone is one. The chain is built from TRBV7-6 and TRBJ2-3; D is unresolved. The ends were cut back, 0 bases at V and 4 bases at J, with 8 bases in the middle. The CDR3 has 14 amino acids. From germline, CDR1 is SGHVS and CDR2 FNYEAQ. CDR3 DNA sequence: TGTGCCAGCAGCTTAGCCCCTGAGGCAGATACGCAGTATTTT. This translates into CASSLAPEADTQYF.

The J gene is TRBJ2-1, the V gene TRBV19; 13 bases are shared with TRBD2. The CDR3 runs to 14 residues. The junction had 4 bases not matched to a gene; V was cut back by 10 bases and J by 4 bases. Germline V gene lookup returns CDR1 LNHDA and CDR2 SQIVND (reference sequence). The CDR3 protein is CATKLAGGYNEQFF. For the CDR3, the DNA is TGTGCCACTAAACTAGCGGGGGGGTACAATGAGCAGTTCTTC.

J is TRBJ2-7 and V is TRBV5-4; D perhaps matches TRBD1 (6 bases). This CDR3 has 13 amino acids. V was pared by 2 bases and J by 5 bases, with 11 bases between. Germline lookup yields CDR1 SGHNT and CDR2 YYREEE (reference sequence). The CDR3 sequence: CASSFTGGNEQYF. Written as DNA, the CDR3 is TGTGCCAGCAGCTTCACTGGGGGCAACGAGCAGTACTTC.

The CDR3 DNA follows: TGTGCCACCACCTCTCAGTCAGGGCATAGCTACGAGCAGTACTTC. Its protein product is CATTSQSGHSYEQYF. The rearrangement links TRBV24-1 to TRBJ2-7; a weak D match, TRBD1 (5 bases). Germline V gene data show CDR1 as KGHDR and CDR2 as SFDVKD. V gave up 8 bases and J gave up 3 bases, with 19 bases separating them. The CDR3 has 15 residues.

This sequence joins TRBV7-2 and TRBJ2-5; D ambiguous. Germline V gene sequence: CDR1 SGHTA, CDR2 FQGNSA. The length of the CDR3 is 13 residues. Trimming cost V 3 bases and J 3 bases, with 8 bases left between them. The chain's CDR3 is CASSFTLEETQYF. CDR3 in DNA: TGTGCCAGCAGCTTTACCCTAGAAGAGACCCAGTACTTC.

The chain links TRBV10-3 to TRBJ2-2; 12 nucleotides line up with TRBD2. CDR1 and CDR2 from the germline V gene are ENHRY and SYGVKD. This CDR3 is built from 18 residues. V was pared by 6 bases and J by 0 bases, with 8 bases of the junction left unmatched. The CDR3 sequence is CAIRRGLAGLTNTGELFF. The CDR3 DNA sequence: TGTGCCATCAGGAGGGGACTAGCGGGCCTGACGAACACCGGGGAGCTGTTTTTT.

The chain joins TRBV28 to TRBJ2-3; D is perhaps TRBD2 (5 bases). The CDR3 is 14 residues long. Trimming left V 7 bases short and J 3 bases short, with 14 bases between. Germline CDR1 and CDR2: MDHEN and SYDVKM. In DNA form, the CDR3 reads TGTGCCAGCACCCTCCTAGGGAGAACAGATACGCAGTATTTT. This gives the protein CASTLLGRTDTQYF.

The chain is built from TRBV28 and TRBJ1-2; D gene unclear. Trimming left V 2 bases short and J 5 bases short, with 15 bases between. The CDR3 runs 15 residues. Per the germline V gene, CDR1 is MDHEN and CDR2 is SYDVKM. CDR3 nucleotide sequence: TGTGCCAGCAGTTTAATGCGGGCCAGCTTATATGGCTACACCTTC. It yields the protein CASSLMRASLYGYTF.

The rearrangement links TRBV5-1 to TRBJ2-5, with TRBD2 matching 15 bases. The CDR3 consists of 17 residues. Germline V lookup: CDR1 SGHRS, CDR2 YFSETQ. V lost 4 bases and J lost 2; bases outside the gene matches: 6. CDR3 DNA sequence: TGCGCCAGCAGCCGGGGACTAGCGGGGGGATTACAAGAGACCCAGTACTTC. Translating it yields CASSRGLAGGLQETQYF.

This chain links TRBV5-5 with TRBJ1-5; 9 bases are a match to TRBD1. The trim removed 3 bases at V and 5 bases at J, leaving 6 bases unmatched. Germline assignment: CDR1 SGHKS and CDR2 YYEKEE (reference sequence). The CDR3 is 15 amino acids. CDR3 nucleotide sequence: TGTGCCAGCAGCTGGGGACAGGGTGGCGATCAGCCCCAGCATTTT. It specifies CASSWGQGGDQPQHF. Together with reference TRBV5-5 and TRBJ1-5, the CDR3 gives the full variable domain: DAGVTQSPTHLIKTRGQQVTLRCSPISGHKSVSWYQQVLGQGPQFIFQYYEKEERGRGNFPDRFSARQFPNYSSELNVNALLLGDSALYLCASSWGQGGDQPQHFGDGTRLSIL.